Given below is one T cell receptor (beta chain) in context. This sample stems from a study of blood T cell repertoires in COVID-19. Whole-study context: Nucleic acid was either cDNA or gDNA, and it came from T cells, B-cell-depleted T cells, or PBMCs.

Germline CDR1 is MNHNS and CDR2 is SASEGT. V was clipped by 3 bases and J by 3 bases, with 8 bases between them. This CDR3 is 13 amino acids long. Here immunoSEQ multiplex PCR was the method, and the copy in TCRdb shows in-frame clones only, minus some. This repertoire shows about 210,000 clones, 89% found once; its top ten account for about 4.8%. The V and J genes are TRBV6-1 and TRBJ1-1; D unclear. The sequencing sample was made of peripheral blood. This receptor was obtained from a woman in her 40s with acute or convalescent COVID-19. CDR3 DNA sequence: TGTGCCAGCAGTGACGACTACTACACTGAAGCTTTCTTT. Protein product: CASSDDYYTEAFF.